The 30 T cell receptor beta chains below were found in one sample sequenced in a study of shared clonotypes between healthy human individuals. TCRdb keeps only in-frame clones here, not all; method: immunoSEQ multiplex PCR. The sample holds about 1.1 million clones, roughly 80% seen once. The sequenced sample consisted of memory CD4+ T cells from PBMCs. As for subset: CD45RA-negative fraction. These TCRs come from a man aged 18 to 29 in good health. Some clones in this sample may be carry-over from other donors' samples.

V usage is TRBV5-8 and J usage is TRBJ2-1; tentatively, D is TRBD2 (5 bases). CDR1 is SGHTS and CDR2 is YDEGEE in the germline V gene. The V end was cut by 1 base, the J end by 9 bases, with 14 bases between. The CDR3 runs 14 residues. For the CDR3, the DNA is TGTGCCAGCAGCTTGAGGCTCCCAGCGGTTGAGCAGTTCTTC. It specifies CASSLRLPAVEQFF.

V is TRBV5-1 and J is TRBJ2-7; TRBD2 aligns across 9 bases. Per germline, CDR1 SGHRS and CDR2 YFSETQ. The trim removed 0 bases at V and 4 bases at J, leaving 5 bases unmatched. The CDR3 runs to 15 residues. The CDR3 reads CASSLEGGRGYEQYF. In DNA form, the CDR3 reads TGCGCCAGCAGCTTGGAGGGCGGGAGGGGTTACGAGCAGTACTTC.

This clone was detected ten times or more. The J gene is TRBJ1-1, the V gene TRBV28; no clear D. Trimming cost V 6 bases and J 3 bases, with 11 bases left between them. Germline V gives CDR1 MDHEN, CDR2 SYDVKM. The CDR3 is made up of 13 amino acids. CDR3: CASRGHGDTEAFF. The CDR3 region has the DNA TGTGCCAGCAGGGGCCACGGAGACACTGAAGCTTTCTTT.

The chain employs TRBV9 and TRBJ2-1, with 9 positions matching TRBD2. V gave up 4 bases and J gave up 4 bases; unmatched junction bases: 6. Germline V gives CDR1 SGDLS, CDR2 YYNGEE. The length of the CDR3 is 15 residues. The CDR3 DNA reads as TGTGCCAGCAGCCAAGGGACTAGCAGGTACAATGAGCAGTTCTTC. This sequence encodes CASSQGTSRYNEQFF.

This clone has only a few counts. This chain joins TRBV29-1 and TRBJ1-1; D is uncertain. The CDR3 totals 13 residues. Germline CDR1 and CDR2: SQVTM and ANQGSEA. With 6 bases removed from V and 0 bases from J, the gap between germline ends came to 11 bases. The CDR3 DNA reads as TGCAGCGTGGGTTGGAGGCTGAACACTGAAGCTTTCTTT. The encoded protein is CSVGWRLNTEAFF.

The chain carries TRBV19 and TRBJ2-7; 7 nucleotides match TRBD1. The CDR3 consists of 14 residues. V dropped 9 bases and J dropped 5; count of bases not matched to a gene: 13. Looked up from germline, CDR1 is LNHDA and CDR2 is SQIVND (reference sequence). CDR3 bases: TGTGCCAGCGGAGGACAGGCCCAAAACGACGAGCAGTACTTC. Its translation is CASGGQAQNDEQYF.

The CDR3 region has the DNA TGTGCCAGCAGCCCGCGCAGGCAGGCTGAAGCTTTCTTT. Amino acids: CASSPRRQAEAFF. The rearrangement joins TRBV11-2 to TRBJ1-1, with no clear D. Germline CDR1 is SGHAT and CDR2 is FQNNGV. The CDR3 consists of 13 residues. The V and J ends lost 5 bases and 6 bases respectively, with 13 bases between them.

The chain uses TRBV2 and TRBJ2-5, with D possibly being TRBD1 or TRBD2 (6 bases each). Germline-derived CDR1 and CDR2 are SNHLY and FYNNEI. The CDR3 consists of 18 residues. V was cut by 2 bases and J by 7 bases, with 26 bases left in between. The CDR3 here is CASSEPRGGLGAKGTQYF. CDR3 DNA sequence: TGTGCCAGCAGTGAACCGCGGGGTGGTTTGGGGGCGAAGGGGACCCAGTACTTC.

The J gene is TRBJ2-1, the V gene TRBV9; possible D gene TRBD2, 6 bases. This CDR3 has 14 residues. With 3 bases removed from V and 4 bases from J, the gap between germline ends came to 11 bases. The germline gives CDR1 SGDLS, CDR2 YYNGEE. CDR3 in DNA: TGTGCCAGCAGCGAAACCGGGACTTACAATGAGCAGTTCTTC. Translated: CASSETGTYNEQFF.

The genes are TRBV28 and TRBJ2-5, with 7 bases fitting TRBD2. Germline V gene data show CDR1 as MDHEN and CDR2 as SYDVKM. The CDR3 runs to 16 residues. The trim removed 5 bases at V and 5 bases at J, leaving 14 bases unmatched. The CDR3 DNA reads TGTGCCAGCAGTCGCGGGAGACGGAGACCGTACGAGACCCAGTACTTC. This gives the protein CASSRGRRRPYETQYF.

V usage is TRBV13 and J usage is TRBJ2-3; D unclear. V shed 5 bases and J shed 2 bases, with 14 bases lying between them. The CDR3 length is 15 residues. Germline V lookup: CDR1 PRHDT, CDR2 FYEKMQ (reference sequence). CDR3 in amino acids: CASSLTPQFTDTQYF. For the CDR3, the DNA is TGTGCCAGCAGCCTAACCCCCCAATTCACAGATACGCAGTATTTT. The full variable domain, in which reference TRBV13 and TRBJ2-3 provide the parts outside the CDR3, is AAGVIQSPRHLIKEKRETATLKCYPIPRHDTVYWYQQGPGQDPQFLISFYEKMQSDKGSIPDRFSAQQFSDYHSELNMSSLELGDSALYFCASSLTPQFTDTQYFGPGTRLTVL.

The CDR3 loop reads CASSKIGPTYEQYF. CDR3 nucleotide sequence: TGTGCCAGCAGTAAAATCGGACCAACCTACGAGCAGTACTTC. The chain links TRBV28 to TRBJ2-7; D gene unclear. V was clipped by 5 bases and J by 2 bases, with 13 bases between them. The germline V gene has CDR1 MDHEN and CDR2 SYDVKM. This CDR3 is 14 amino acids long.

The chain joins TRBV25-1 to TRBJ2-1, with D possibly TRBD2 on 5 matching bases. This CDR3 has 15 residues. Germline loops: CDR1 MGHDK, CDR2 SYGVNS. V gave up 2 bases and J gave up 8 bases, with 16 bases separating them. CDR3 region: CASSERTGYRDEQFF. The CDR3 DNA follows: TGTGCCAGCAGTGAAAGGACGGGGTATAGGGATGAGCAGTTCTTC.

The CDR3 loop reads CASSIRLVAGGRYEQYF. For the CDR3, the DNA is TGTGCCAGTAGTATTCGTCTTGTCGCGGGAGGGCGTTACGAGCAGTACTTC. The chain employs TRBV19 and TRBJ2-7; 9 bases agree with TRBD2. V shed 3 bases and J 4 bases; nucleotides not matched to a gene: 13. Germline V gives CDR1 LNHDA, CDR2 SQIVND (reference sequence). The CDR3 extends over 17 amino acids.

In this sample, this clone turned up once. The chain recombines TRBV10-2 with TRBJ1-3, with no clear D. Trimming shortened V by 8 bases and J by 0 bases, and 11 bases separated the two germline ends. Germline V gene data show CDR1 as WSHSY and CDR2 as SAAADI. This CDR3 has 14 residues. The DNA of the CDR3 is TGCGCCAGCTGCCTCGGGGACTCTGGAAACACCATATATTTT. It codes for CASCLGDSGNTIYF.

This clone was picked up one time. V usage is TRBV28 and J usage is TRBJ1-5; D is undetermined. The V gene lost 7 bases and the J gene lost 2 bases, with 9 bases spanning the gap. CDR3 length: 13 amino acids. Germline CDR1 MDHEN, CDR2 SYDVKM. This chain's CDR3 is CASIERRNQPQHF. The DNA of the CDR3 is TGTGCCAGCATTGAACGGCGCAATCAGCCCCAGCATTTT.

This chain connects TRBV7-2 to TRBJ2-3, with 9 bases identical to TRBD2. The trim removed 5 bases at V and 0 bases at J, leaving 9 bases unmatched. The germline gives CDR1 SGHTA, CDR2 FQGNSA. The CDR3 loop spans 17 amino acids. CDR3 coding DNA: TGTGCCAGCAGCCTGCAACCGGGACTAGCAAGCACAGATACGCAGTATTTT. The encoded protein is CASSLQPGLASTDTQYF.

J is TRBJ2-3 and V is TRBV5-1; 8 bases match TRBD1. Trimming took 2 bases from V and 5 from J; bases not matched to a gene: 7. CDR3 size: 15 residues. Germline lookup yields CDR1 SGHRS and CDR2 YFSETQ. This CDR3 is CASSLGGQAGDTQYF. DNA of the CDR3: TGCGCCAGCAGCTTAGGGGGACAGGCTGGAGATACGCAGTATTTT.

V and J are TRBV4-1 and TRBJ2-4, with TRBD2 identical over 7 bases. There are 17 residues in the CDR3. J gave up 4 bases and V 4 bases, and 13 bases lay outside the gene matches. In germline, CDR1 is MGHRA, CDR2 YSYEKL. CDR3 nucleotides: TGCGCCAGCAGCCGAGACCAAGAGGGAGGGGTAAAAAACATTCAGTACTTC. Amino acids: CASSRDQEGGVKNIQYF.

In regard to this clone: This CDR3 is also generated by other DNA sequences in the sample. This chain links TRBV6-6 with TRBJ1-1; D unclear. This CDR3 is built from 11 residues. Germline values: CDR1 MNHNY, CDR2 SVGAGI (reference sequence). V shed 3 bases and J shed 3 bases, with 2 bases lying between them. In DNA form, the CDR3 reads TGTGCCAGCAGTTATTACACTGAAGCTTTCTTT. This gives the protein CASSYYTEAFF.

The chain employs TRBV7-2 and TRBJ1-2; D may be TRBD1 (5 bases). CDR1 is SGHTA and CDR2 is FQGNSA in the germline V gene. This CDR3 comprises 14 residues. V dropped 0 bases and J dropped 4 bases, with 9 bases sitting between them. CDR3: CASSLAVGAYGYTF. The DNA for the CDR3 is TGTGCCAGCAGCTTAGCTGTAGGGGCCTATGGCTACACCTTC.

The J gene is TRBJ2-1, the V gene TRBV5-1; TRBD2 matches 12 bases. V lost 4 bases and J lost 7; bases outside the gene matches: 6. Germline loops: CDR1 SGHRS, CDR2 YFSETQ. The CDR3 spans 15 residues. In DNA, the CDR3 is TGCGCCAGCAGCGCGACTAGCGGGAGCCTTAATGAGCAGTTCTTC. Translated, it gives CASSATSGSLNEQFF.

This chain's CDR3 is CASSLAGQKETQYF. CDR3 coding DNA: TGCGCCAGCAGCTTGGCGGGTCAGAAAGAGACCCAGTACTTC. The chain combines TRBV5-1 with TRBJ2-5; no reliable D call. The CDR3 is made up of 14 amino acids. The germline V gene has CDR1 SGHRS and CDR2 YFSETQ. V lost 0 bases and J 3 bases, leaving 9 bases between the germline ends.

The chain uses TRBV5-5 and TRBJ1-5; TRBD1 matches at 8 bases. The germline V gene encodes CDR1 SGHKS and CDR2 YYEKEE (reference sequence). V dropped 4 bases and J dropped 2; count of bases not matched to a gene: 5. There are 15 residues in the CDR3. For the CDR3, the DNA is TGTGCCAGCAGCGGCGGACAGGGTGGCAATCAGCCCCAGCATTTT. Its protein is CASSGGQGGNQPQHF.

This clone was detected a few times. Here the CDR3 reads CASTDRGRGPKGDEQFF. The CDR3 region has the DNA TGTGCCAGCACTGACCGCGGCCGGGGACCAAAGGGCGATGAGCAGTTCTTC. The chain carries TRBV28 and TRBJ2-1; D tentatively reads TRBD1 or TRBD2 (5 bases each). Trimming took off 7 bases at V and 8 bases at J, with 27 bases between the two ends. The CDR3 loop spans 17 amino acids. The germline gives CDR1 MDHEN, CDR2 SYDVKM.

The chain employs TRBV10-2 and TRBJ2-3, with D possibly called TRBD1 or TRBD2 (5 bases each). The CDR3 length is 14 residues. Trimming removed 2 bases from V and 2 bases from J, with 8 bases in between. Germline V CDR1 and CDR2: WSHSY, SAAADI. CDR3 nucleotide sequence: TGCGCCAGCAGTGAGCCAGGGACCACAGATACGCAGTATTTT. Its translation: CASSEPGTTDTQYF.

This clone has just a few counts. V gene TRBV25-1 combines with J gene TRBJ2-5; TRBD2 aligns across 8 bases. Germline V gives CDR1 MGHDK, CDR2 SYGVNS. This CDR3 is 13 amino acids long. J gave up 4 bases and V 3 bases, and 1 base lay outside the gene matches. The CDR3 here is CASSDLAGETQYF. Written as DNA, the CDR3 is TGTGCCAGCAGTGATCTAGCGGGAGAGACCCAGTACTTC. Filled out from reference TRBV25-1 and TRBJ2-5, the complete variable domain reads EADIYQTPRYLVIGTGKKITLECSQTMGHDKMYWYQQDPGMELHLIHYSYGVNSTEKGDLSSESTVSRIRTEHFPLTLESARPSHTSQYLCASSDLAGETQYFGPGTRLLVL.

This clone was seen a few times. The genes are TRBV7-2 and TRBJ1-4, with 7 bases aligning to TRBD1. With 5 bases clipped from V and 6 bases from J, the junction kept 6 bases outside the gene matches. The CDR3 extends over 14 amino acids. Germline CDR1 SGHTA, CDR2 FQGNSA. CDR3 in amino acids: CASSRDSRHEKLFF. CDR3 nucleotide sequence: TGTGCCAGCAGCAGGGACAGTCGGCATGAAAAACTGTTTTTT. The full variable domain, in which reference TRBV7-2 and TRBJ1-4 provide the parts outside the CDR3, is GAGVSQSPSNKVTEKGKDVELRCDPISGHTALYWYRQSLGQGLEFLIYFQGNSAPDKSGLPSDRFSAERTGGSVSTLTIQRTQQEDSAVYLCASSRDSRHEKLFFGSGTQLSVL.

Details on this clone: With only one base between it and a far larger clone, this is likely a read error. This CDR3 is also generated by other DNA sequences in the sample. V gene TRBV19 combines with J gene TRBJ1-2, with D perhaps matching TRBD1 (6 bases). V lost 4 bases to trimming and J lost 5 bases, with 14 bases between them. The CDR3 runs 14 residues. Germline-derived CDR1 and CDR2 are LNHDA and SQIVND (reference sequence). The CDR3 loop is CASSSAGTLYGYTF. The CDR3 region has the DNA TGTGCCAGTAGTAGCGCTGGGACACTTTATGGCTACACCTTC.

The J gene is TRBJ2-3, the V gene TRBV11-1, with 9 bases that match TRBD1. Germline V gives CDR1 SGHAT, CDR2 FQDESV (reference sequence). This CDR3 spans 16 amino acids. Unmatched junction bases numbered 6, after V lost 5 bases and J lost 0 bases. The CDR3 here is CASSILQGASTDTQYF. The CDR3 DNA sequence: TGTGCCAGCAGCATCTTACAGGGGGCGAGCACAGATACGCAGTATTTT.